This TCR beta chain was obtained from a study of blood T cell repertoires in COVID-19. Study as a whole: The samples span acute and convalescent COVID-19 from the United States, Italy and Spain. In each case, the material was cDNA or gDNA derived from T cells, B-cell-depleted T cells, or PBMCs.

Of note for this clone: This sample also contains other DNA sequences that code for the same CDR3.

Germline V gives CDR1 KGHSH, CDR2 LQKENI. CDR3 size: 14 residues. Trimming cost V 3 bases and J 4 bases; bases outside gene matches: 3. As processed by the authors: Amplifying reference gene primers gave estimates of nucleated cell counts. TCRdb's table, derived via immunoSEQ multiplex PCR, lists solely in-frame clones and lacks some. V, J and clone size reflect that table, while D and trimming were determined from the DNA. The data show nearly 250,000 clones, 86% seen once. This rearrangement joins TRBV18 to TRBJ2-7; TRBD1 agrees at 10 bases. The source of this sequence is an elderly woman with COVID-19, enrolled during active disease. The specimen sequenced was peripheral blood. The CDR3 region has the DNA TGTGCCAGCTCACCGGGACAGGGGCTTTACGAGCAGTACTTC. Translating it yields CASSPGQGLYEQYF. Looking up the rest from reference TRBV18 and TRBJ2-7 gives the full variable domain: NAGVMQNPRHLVRRRGQEARLRCSPMKGHSHVYWYRQLPEEGLKFMVYLQKENIIDESGMPKERFSAEFPKEGPSILRIQQVVRGDSAAYFCASSPGQGLYEQYFGPGTRLTVT.